The source of this T cell receptor beta chain is a study of blood T cell repertoires in COVID-19. For the study at large: Some COVID-19 samples were acute and others convalescent; all came from the United States, Italy and Spain. T cells, B-cell-depleted T cells, or PBMCs supplied cDNA or gDNA.

With 4 bases clipped from V and 5 bases from J, the junction kept 2 bases outside the gene matches. CDR3 size: 12 residues. Germline V gives CDR1 SGHRS, CDR2 YFSETQ. Method: immunoSEQ multiplex PCR; TCRdb's copy keeps in-frame clones and lacks some. The sample shows about 200,000 clones, approximately 81% of them seen only once. This clone was counted a single time. This clonotype was sampled from a human donor in a cohort sampled during active COVID-19. This chain joins TRBV5-1 and TRBJ2-7; 8 nucleotides agree with TRBD1. The material sequenced was peripheral blood. This CDR3 reads CASSPDRDEQYF. The DNA for the CDR3 is TGCGCCAGCAGCCCGGACAGGGACGAGCAGTACTTC.